This TCR beta chain was identified during a study of technical replicates of blood from a few donors. CDR1 and CDR2 from the germline V gene are GTSNPN and SVGIG (reference sequence). After removal of 4 bases from V and 5 bases from J, the junction contained 7 bases not matched to a gene. The CDR3 runs 13 residues. The data were produced by immunoSEQ multiplex PCR, yet TCRdb's version contains in-frame clones alone and is incomplete. The sample gives more than 90,000 clones, approximately 95% of which show up once; 0.34% is in the top ten. The receptor comes from a human donor in good health. V gene TRBV30 combines with J gene TRBJ1-1; 7 positions match TRBD1. Source material: T cells isolated from PBMCs. CDR3 sequence (DNA): TGTGCCTGGAAGACAGGGTGGGCAACTGAAGCTTTCTTT. This gives the protein CAWKTGWATEAFF.